The present entry profiles one T cell receptor beta chain with its context. Per the study methods: Amplified reference gene primers provided the basis for estimating nucleated cell counts. Here immunoSEQ multiplex PCR was the method, and the copy in TCRdb shows in-frame clones only, minus some. D and trimming were read from the DNA, whereas the V and J calls and clone size are those reported in that table. The sample lists tens of thousands of clones; approximately 85% were seen once. The data belong to a study of blood T cell repertoires in COVID-19. Study-level background: T cells, B-cell-depleted T cells, or PBMCs provided the cDNA or gDNA that served as material.

This TCR was sampled from a human donor in a cohort sampled during active COVID-19. The source material was peripheral blood.

CDR3 loop: CASSTGQYPNYGYTF. The CDR3 region has the DNA TGTGCCAGCTCTACAGGACAATACCCTAACTATGGCTACACCTTC. V is TRBV9 and J is TRBJ1-2, with a weak D call TRBD1 (5 bases). V lost 7 bases, J lost 0 bases, and 16 bases lay in between. The CDR3 has 15 residues. Germline V gives CDR1 SGDLS, CDR2 YYNGEE.